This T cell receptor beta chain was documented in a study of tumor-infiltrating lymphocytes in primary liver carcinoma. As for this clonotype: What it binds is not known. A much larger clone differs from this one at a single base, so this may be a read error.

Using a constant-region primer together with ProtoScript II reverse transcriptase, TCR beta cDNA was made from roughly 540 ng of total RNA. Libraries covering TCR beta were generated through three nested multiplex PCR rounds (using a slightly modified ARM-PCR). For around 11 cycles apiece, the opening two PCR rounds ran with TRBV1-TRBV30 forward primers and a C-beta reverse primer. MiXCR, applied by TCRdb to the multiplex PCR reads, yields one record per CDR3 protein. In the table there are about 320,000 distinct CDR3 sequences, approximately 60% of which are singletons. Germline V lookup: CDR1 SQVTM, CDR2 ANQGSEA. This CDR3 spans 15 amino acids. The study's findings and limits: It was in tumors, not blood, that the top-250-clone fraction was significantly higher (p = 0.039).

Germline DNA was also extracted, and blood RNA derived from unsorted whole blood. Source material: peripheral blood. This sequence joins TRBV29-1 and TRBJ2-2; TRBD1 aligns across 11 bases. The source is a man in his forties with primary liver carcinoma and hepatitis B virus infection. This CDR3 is CSASHGTGGTGELIF. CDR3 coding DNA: TGCAGCGCTTCCCATGGGACAGGGGGGACCGGGGAGCTGATTTTT.